This entry lists 9 T cell receptor beta chains sequenced from one sample in a study of blood T cell repertoires in COVID-19 (dated by TCRdb to 2020 to 2021). Library creation used the immunoSEQ multiplex PCR assay. TCRdb carries this immuneACCESS record with in-frame sequences only. Its versions omit some clonotypes, under half of them owing to an unresolved V gene in the studies checked, with the rest unexplained. The sample table lists several thousand clones, roughly 70% of them with a count of one. The leading ten clones occupy around a fifth of the sample. Specimen: peripheral blood. The receptors derive from a man in his 70s with active COVID-19.

The chain joins TRBV3-1 (or the pseudogene TRBV3-2) to TRBJ2-2; 9 positions match TRBD1. The CDR3 loop spans 15 amino acids. V lost 4 bases to trimming and J lost 5 bases; unmatched junction nucleotides: 5. The germline CDR1 and CDR2 sequences are LGHDT and YNNKEL (reference sequence). The CDR3 region has the DNA TGTGCCAGCAGCCCACAGGGGGCGCGAACCGGGGAGCTGTTTTTT. The encoded protein is CASSPQGARTGELFF.

This clone turned up a few times. The chain's CDR3 is CASSLGVAGNEQFF. The CDR3 DNA reads TGTGCCAGCAGCTTAGGGGTAGCGGGCAATGAGCAGTTCTTC. V usage is TRBV7-2 and J usage is TRBJ2-1, with 7 nucleotides matching TRBD2. V lost 1 base, J lost 6 bases, and 3 bases stayed unmatched. CDR1 and CDR2 (germline): SGHTA, FQGNSA. There are 14 residues in the CDR3.

This chain uses TRBV5-8 with TRBJ2-2; no definite D call. V gave up 1 base and J gave up 3 bases, with 16 bases separating them. This CDR3 has 17 residues. Per the germline V gene, CDR1 is SGHTS and CDR2 is YDEGEE. The CDR3 DNA reads as TGTGCCAGCAGCTTGAAACCGACATCTCTCCACACCGGGGAGCTGTTTTTT. Translated, it gives CASSLKPTSLHTGELFF.

The genes are TRBV18 and TRBJ2-2; perhaps TRBD1 as D (6 bases). The CDR3 runs to 16 residues. Deletions cut 5 bases from V and 3 bases from J, with 16 bases between. Per the germline V gene, CDR1 is KGHSH and CDR2 is LQKENI. The CDR3 nucleotides read TGTGCCAGCTCAACTCCGGACAGCGCATACACCGGGGAGCTGTTTTTT. Its translation: CASSTPDSAYTGELFF.

Regarding this clone: At one of its ends the junction is not consistent with the germline gene, which may arise from a read error. CDR3 sequence (DNA): TGCGCCAGTAGTGTGCGGGACTCGCTCCAAAATACGCAGTATTTT. This sequence encodes CASSVRDSLQNTQYF. J is TRBJ2-3 and V is TRBV10-1, with D perhaps TRBD2 (6 bases). The CDR3 runs 15 residues. Looked up from germline, CDR1 is WNHNN and CDR2 is SYGVQD (reference sequence).

This CDR3 is CASSLVLAGEYQETQYF. CDR3 DNA sequence: TGCGCCAGCAGCTTGGTACTAGCGGGGGAATACCAAGAGACCCAGTACTTC. The J gene is TRBJ2-5, the V gene TRBV5-1; TRBD2 matches at 11 bases. J lost 0 bases, V lost 0 bases, and 4 bases had no gene match. Germline V gene data show CDR1 as SGHRS and CDR2 as YFSETQ. The CDR3 spans 17 residues. Looking up the rest from reference TRBV5-1 and TRBJ2-5 gives the full variable domain: KAGVTQTPRYLIKTRGQQVTLSCSPISGHRSVSWYQQTPGQGLQFLFEYFSETQRNKGNFPGRFSGRQFSNSRSEMNVSTLELGDSALYLCASSLVLAGEYQETQYFGPGTRLLVL.

This chain links TRBV2 with TRBJ2-1; D possibly corresponds to TRBD1 (6 bases). The CDR3 runs 13 residues. Trimming pared 6 bases from V and 6 bases from J, leaving 12 bases between. Looked up from germline, CDR1 is SNHLY and CDR2 is FYNNEI. The CDR3 region is CASSPQGSNEQFF. The CDR3 DNA is TGTGCCAGCAGCCCTCAGGGGAGCAATGAGCAGTTCTTC.

The J gene is TRBJ1-1, the V gene TRBV6-4, with D hard to call. The CDR3 has 14 amino acids. The V gene lost 4 bases and the J gene lost 5 bases, with 14 bases spanning the gap. Germline-derived CDR1 and CDR2 are MRHNA and SNTAGT. CDR3 sequence (DNA): TGTGCCAGCAGTGCATCCCGAGGGCAGACTGAAGCTTTCTTT. Translated: CASSASRGQTEAFF.

This chain connects TRBV11-2 to TRBJ1-3; D possibly corresponds to TRBD1 (6 bases). The V gene's germline CDR1 is SGHAT and CDR2 FQNNGV. V was trimmed by 5 bases and J by 3 bases, leaving 14 bases between them. CDR3 length: 15 amino acids. The CDR3 DNA reads as TGTGCCAGCAGCCCTACAGGGATGATTGGAAACACCATATATTTT. Translated, it gives CASSPTGMIGNTIYF.